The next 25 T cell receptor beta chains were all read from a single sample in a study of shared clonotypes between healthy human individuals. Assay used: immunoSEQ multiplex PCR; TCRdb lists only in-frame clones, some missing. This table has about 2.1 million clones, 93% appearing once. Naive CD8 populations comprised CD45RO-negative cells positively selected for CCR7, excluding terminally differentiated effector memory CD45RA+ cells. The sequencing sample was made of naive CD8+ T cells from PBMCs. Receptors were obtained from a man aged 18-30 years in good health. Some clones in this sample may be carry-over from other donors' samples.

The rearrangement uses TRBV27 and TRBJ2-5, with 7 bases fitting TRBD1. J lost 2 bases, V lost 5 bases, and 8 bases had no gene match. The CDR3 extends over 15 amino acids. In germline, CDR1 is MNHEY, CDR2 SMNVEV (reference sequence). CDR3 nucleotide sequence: TGTGCCAGCAGTCCCGGACAGGAGATACAAGAGACCCAGTACTTC. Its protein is CASSPGQEIQETQYF.

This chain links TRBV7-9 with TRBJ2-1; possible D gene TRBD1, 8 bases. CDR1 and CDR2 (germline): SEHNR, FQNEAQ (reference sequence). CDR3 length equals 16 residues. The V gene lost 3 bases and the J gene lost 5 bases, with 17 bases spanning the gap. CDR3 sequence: CASSLPQGGYDNEQFF. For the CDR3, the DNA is TGTGCCAGCAGCTTGCCACAGGGGGGGTACGACAATGAGCAGTTCTTC.

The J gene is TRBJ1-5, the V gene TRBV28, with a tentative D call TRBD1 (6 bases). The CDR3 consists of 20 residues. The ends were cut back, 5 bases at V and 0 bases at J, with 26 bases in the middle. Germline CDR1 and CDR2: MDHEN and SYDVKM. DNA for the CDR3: TGTGCCAGCAGTACCCCTTTTCTGGTTGTTCGACAGGATAGCAATCAGCCCCAGCATTTT. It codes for CASSTPFLVVRQDSNQPQHF.

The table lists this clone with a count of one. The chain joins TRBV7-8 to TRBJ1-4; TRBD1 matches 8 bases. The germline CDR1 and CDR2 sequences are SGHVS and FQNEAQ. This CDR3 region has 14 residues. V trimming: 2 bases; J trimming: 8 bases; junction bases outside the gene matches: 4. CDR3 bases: TGTGCCAGCAGCTTAAACAGGGGGTTCGAAAAACTGTTTTTT. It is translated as CASSLNRGFEKLFF. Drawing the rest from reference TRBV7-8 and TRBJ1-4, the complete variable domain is GAGVSQSPRYKVAKRGQDVALRCDPISGHVSLFWYQQALGQGPEFLTYFQNEAQLDKSGLPSDRFFAERPEGSVSTLKIQRTQQEDSAVYLCASSLNRGFEKLFFGSGTQLSVL.

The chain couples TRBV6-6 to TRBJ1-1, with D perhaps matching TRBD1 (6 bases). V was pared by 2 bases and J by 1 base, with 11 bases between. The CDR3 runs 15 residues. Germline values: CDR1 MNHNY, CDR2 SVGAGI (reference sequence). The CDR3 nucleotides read TGTGCCAGCAGTTACGCCGGACAGACGAACACTGAAGCTTTCTTT. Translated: CASSYAGQTNTEAFF.

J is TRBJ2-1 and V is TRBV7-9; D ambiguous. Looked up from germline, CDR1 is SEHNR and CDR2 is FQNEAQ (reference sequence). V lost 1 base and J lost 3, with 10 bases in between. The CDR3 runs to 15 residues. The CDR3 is CASSLEFSNYNEQFF. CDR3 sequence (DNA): TGTGCCAGCAGCTTAGAATTCAGCAACTACAATGAGCAGTTCTTC.

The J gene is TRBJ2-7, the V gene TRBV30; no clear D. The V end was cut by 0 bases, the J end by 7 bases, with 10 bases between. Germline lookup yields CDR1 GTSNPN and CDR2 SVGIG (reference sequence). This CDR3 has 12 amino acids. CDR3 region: CAWSVLLPEQYF. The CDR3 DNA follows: TGTGCCTGGAGTGTACTTCTCCCGGAGCAGTACTTC.

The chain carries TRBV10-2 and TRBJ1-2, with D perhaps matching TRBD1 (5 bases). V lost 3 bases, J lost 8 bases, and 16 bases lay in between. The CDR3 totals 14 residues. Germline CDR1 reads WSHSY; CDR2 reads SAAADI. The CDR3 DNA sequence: TGCGCCAGCAGTGAAATGGAAGGGGTCTACGGCTACACCTTC. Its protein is CASSEMEGVYGYTF.

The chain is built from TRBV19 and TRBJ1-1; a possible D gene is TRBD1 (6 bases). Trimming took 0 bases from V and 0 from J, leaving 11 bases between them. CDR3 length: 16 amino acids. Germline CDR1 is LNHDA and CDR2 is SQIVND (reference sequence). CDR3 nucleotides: TGTGCCAGTAGTATAGATCGAACAGGGTTGAACACTGAAGCTTTCTTT. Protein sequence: CASSIDRTGLNTEAFF.

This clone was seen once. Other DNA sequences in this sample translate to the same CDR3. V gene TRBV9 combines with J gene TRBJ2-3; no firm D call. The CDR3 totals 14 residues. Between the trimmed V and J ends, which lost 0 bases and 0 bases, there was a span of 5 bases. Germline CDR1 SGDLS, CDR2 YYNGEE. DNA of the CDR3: TGTGCCAGCAGCGTAGTTGCTAGCACAGATACGCAGTATTTT. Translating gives CASSVVASTDTQYF.

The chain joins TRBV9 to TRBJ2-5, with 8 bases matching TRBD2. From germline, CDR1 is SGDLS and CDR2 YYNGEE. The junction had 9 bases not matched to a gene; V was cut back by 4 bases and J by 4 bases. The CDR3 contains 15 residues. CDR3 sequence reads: CASSSGLVGRETQYF. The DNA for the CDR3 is TGTGCCAGCAGCTCGGGACTAGTGGGGCGAGAGACCCAGTACTTC.

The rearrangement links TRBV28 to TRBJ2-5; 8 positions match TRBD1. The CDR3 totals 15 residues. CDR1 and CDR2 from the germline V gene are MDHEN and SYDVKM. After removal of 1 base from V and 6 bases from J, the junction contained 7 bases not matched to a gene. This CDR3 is CASSLSSTGVQTQYF. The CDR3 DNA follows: TGTGCCAGCAGTTTATCTTCGACAGGGGTGCAGACCCAGTACTTC.

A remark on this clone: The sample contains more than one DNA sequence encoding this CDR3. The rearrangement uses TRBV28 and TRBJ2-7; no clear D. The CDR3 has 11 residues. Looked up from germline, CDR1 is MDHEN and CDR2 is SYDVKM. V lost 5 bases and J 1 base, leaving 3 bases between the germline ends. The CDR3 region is CASSTSYEQYF. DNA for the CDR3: TGTGCCAGCAGTACGTCCTACGAGCAGTACTTC.

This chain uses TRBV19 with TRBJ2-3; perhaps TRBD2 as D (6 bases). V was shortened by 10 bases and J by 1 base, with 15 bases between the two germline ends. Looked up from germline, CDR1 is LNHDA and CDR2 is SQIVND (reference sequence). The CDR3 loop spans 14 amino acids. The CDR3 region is CATSSGTRTDTQYF. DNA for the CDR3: TGTGCCACCTCCTCTGGGACTCGCACAGATACGCAGTATTTT.

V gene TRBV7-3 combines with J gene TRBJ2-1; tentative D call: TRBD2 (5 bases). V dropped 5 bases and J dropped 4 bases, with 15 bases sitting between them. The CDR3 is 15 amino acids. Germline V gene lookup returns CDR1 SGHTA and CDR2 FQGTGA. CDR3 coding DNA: TGTGCCAGCAGCCGGCATCACTCGGGGTACAATGAGCAGTTCTTC. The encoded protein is CASSRHHSGYNEQFF.

CDR3 DNA: TGCAGCGCCGAACCTAGCGGGAGGGCCTCCGAGCAGTTCTTC. Translated, it gives CSAEPSGRASEQFF. This chain links TRBV29-1 with TRBJ2-1; 12 nucleotides line up with TRBD2. The CDR3 contains 14 residues. Germline CDR1 is SQVTM and CDR2 is ANQGSEA. V gave up 7 bases and J gave up 10 bases; unmatched junction bases: 11.

The CDR3 bases are TGCAGCGTTGTACTAGCTTACGAGCAGTACTTC. Its protein is CSVVLAYEQYF. This rearrangement joins TRBV29-1 to TRBJ2-5; a weak D match, TRBD2 (6 bases). The DNA end is more similar to TRBJ2-7, so the J call may be wrong. Germline V lookup: CDR1 SQVTM, CDR2 ANQGSEA. This CDR3 spans 11 amino acids.

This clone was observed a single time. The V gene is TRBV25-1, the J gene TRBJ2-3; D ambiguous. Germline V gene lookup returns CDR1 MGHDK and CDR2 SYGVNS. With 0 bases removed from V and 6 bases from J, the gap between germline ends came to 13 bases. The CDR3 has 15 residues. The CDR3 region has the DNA TGTGCCAGCAGTGAATACCCCCCCCCGTCGGATACGCAGTATTTT. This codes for CASSEYPPPSDTQYF. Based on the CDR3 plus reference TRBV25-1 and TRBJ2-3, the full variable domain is EADIYQTPRYLVIGTGKKITLECSQTMGHDKMYWYQQDPGMELHLIHYSYGVNSTEKGDLSSESTVSRIRTEHFPLTLESARPSHTSQYLCASSEYPPPSDTQYFGPGTRLTVL.

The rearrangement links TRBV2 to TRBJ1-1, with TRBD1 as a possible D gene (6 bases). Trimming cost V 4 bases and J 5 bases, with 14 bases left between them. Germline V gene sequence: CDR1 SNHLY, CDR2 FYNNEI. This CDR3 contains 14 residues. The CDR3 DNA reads TGTGCCAGCAGTGGGCGGGGGCTCGGTACTGAAGCTTTCTTT. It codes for CASSGRGLGTEAFF.

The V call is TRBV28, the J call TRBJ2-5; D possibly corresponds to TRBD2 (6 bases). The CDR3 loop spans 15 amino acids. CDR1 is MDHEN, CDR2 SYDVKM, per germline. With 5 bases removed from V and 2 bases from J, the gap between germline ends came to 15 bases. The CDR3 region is CASSLIGGRQETQYF. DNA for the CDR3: TGTGCCAGCAGTCTGATCGGAGGGCGGCAAGAGACCCAGTACTTC.

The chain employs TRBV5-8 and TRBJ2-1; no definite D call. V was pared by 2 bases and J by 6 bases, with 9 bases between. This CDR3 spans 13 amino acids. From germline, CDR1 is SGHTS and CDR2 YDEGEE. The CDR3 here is CASSFSNPNEQFF. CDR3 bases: TGTGCCAGCAGCTTTTCTAACCCCAATGAGCAGTTCTTC.

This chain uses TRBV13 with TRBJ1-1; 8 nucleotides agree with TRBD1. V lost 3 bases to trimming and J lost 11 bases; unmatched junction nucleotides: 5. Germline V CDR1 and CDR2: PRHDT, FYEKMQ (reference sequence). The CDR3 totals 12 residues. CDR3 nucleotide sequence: TGTGCCAGCAGCTTCACGGACAGGGTCGCTTTCTTT. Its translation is CASSFTDRVAFF.

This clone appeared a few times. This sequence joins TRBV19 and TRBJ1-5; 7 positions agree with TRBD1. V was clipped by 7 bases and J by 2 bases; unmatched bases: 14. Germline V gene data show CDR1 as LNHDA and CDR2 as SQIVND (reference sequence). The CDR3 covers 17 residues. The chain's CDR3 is CASTLDRFTVGNQPQHF. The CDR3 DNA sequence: TGTGCCAGTACGCTGGACAGGTTCACGGTGGGCAATCAGCCCCAGCATTTT.

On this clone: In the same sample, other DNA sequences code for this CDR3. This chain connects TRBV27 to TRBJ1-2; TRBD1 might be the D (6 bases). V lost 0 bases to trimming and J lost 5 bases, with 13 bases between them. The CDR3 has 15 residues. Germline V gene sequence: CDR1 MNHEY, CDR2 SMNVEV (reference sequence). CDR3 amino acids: CASSLSGGAYYGYTF. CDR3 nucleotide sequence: TGTGCCAGCAGTTTATCGGGGGGGGCGTATTATGGCTACACCTTC.

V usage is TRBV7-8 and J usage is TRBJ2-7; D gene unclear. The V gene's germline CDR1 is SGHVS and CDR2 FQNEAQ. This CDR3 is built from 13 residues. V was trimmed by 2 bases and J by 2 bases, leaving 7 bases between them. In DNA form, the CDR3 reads TGTGCCAGCAGCTTATTCCGGGCCTACGAGCAGTACTTC. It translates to CASSLFRAYEQYF.